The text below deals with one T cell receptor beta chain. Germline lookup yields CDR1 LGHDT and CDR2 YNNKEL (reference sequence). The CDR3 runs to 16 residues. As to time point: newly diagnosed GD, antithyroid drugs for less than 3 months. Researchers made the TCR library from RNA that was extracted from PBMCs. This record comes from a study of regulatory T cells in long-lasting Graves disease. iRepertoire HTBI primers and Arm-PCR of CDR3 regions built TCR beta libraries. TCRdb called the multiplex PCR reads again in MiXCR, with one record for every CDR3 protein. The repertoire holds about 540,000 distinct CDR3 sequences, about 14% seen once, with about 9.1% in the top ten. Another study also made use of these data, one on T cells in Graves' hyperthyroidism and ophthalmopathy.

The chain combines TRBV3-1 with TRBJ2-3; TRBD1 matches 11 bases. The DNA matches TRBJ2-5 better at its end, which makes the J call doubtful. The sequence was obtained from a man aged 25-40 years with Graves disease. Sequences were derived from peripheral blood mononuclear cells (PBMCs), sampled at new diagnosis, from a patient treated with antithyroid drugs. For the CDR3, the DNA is TGTGCCAGCAGCCTCTTACGGACAGGGGGCGGTGAGACCCAGTACTTC. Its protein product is CASSLLRTGGGETQYF.